The rows below give T cell receptor beta chains drawn from one sample of a study of chemoradiotherapy in HPV16-positive cancers. The protocol was immunoSEQ multiplex PCR, while the TCRdb copy is restricted to in-frame clones and leaves out a portion. The sample includes some 14,000 clones, over 75% of them seen just once. Sampling was performed from a patient who underwent chemoradiotherapy. These receptors originate from a human donor with HPV-associated anogenital cancer. Both conserved end residues are part of each CDR3. D genes are given only for firm matches. Only some rows state a clone size, as once, few, many or a class for expanded clones.

clone_size: -; d_call: -; j_call: TRBJ1-6; v_call: TRBV6-4; cdr3_nt: TGTGCCAGCAGCTTGAAGGCCGGGAATTCACCCCTCCACTTT; cdr3_aa: CASSLKAGNSPLHF
clone_size: once; d_call: -; j_call: TRBJ1-4; v_call: TRBV6-1; cdr3_nt: TGTGCCAGCGAGGTTCTTGGTTTGGGAAAACTGTTTTTT; cdr3_aa: CASEVLGLGKLFF
clone_size: -; d_call: -; j_call: TRBJ2-3; v_call: TRBV7-7; cdr3_nt: TGTGCTAGCAGCACCTTGGACTCAGATACGCAGTATTTT; cdr3_aa: CASSTLDSDTQYF
clone_size: once; d_call: TRBD1; j_call: TRBJ2-7; v_call: TRBV11-2; cdr3_nt: TGTGCCAGCAGCATAGGGACAGGAGGGCCCTACGAGCAGTACTTC; cdr3_aa: CASSIGTGGPYEQYF
clone_size: once; d_call: -; j_call: TRBJ2-6; v_call: TRBV15; cdr3_nt: TGTGCCACCAGCAGAGATCTCGGAACAGCAGACCTCGGGGCCAACGTCCTGACTTTC; cdr3_aa: CATSRDLGTADLGANVLTF
clone_size: -; d_call: -; j_call: TRBJ2-3; v_call: TRBV5-6; cdr3_nt: TGTGCCAGCAGCTCGCCGAGCCAAATTAGTACGCAGTATTTT; cdr3_aa: CASSSPSQISTQYF
clone_size: -; d_call: TRBD1; j_call: TRBJ1-3; v_call: TRBV7-9; cdr3_nt: TGTGCCAGCAGCACCCCGGAGGGGGCGAGGAACACCATATATTTT; cdr3_aa: CASSTPEGARNTIYF
clone_size: -; d_call: -; j_call: TRBJ2-6; v_call: TRBV27; cdr3_nt: TGTGCCAGCAGTTGGAGGAACTCTGGGGCCAACGTCCTGACTTTC; cdr3_aa: CASSWRNSGANVLTF
clone_size: -; d_call: -; j_call: TRBJ2-2; v_call: TRBV5-4; cdr3_nt: TGTGCCAGCAGCTTGGTGTTTGGGAACACCGGGGAGCTGTTTTTT; cdr3_aa: CASSLVFGNTGELFF
clone_size: -; d_call: -; j_call: TRBJ2-3; v_call: TRBV6-1; cdr3_nt: TGTGCCAGCAGGAGGACCCAAGCCAACACAGATACGCAGTATTTT; cdr3_aa: CASRRTQANTDTQYF
clone_size: -; d_call: TRBD2; j_call: TRBJ2-1; v_call: TRBV25-1; cdr3_nt: TGTGCCAGCAGTTCAGCGGGGGCCTACAATGAGCAGTTCTTC; cdr3_aa: CASSSAGAYNEQFF
clone_size: -; d_call: -; j_call: TRBJ2-5; v_call: TRBV7-2; cdr3_nt: TGTGCCAGCAGCTTAGCTTTCGCGGGGTCCCAAGAGACCCAGTACTTC; cdr3_aa: CASSLAFAGSQETQYF
clone_size: -; d_call: -; j_call: TRBJ2-5; v_call: TRBV13; cdr3_nt: TGTGCCAGCAGCTCCACGCGATCACAAGAGACCCAGTACTTC; cdr3_aa: CASSSTRSQETQYF
clone_size: -; d_call: -; j_call: TRBJ1-4; v_call: TRBV6-5; cdr3_nt: TGTGCCAGCAGTTACCGGCAAGCTAATGAAAAACTGTTTTTT; cdr3_aa: CASSYRQANEKLFF
clone_size: -; d_call: -; j_call: TRBJ2-5; v_call: TRBV25-1; cdr3_nt: TGTGCCAGCAGTGAGGGGGTGCAGACCCAGTACTTC; cdr3_aa: CASSEGVQTQYF
clone_size: -; d_call: -; j_call: TRBJ2-5; v_call: TRBV15; cdr3_nt: TGTGCCACCAGGGATGCGGGGTTCCAAGAGACCCAGTACTTC; cdr3_aa: CATRDAGFQETQYF
clone_size: -; d_call: TRBD1; j_call: TRBJ1-1; v_call: TRBV5-6; cdr3_nt: TGTGCCAGCAGGGGGACAGGGGGCGATATCAGGACTGAAGCTTTCTTT; cdr3_aa: CASRGTGGDIRTEAFF
clone_size: -; d_call: TRBD2; j_call: TRBJ2-1; v_call: TRBV6-5; cdr3_nt: TGTGCCAGCGGAAAGCGGGGGGGCATTAAGAATGAGCAGTTCTTC; cdr3_aa: CASGKRGGIKNEQFF
clone_size: -; d_call: TRBD1; j_call: TRBJ1-1; v_call: TRBV10-3; cdr3_nt: TGTGCCATCAGCCCGACACGATCGACAGGGGTGAACACTGAAGCTTTCTTT; cdr3_aa: CAISPTRSTGVNTEAFF
clone_size: -; d_call: -; j_call: TRBJ1-1; v_call: TRBV6-1; cdr3_nt: TGTGCCAGCAGCGTATCGACAGGCTCTGAAGCTTTCTTT; cdr3_aa: CASSVSTGSEAFF
clone_size: -; d_call: TRBD1; j_call: TRBJ2-1; v_call: TRBV7-9; cdr3_nt: TGTGCCAGCAGCTTTTACAGGGGGCCGGAGACTAATGAGCAGTTCTTC; cdr3_aa: CASSFYRGPETNEQFF
clone_size: once; d_call: -; j_call: TRBJ1-3; v_call: TRBV15; cdr3_nt: TGTGCCACCAGCAGACAGAACTCTGGAAACACCATATATTTT; cdr3_aa: CATSRQNSGNTIYF
clone_size: -; d_call: -; j_call: TRBJ1-2; v_call: TRBV7-9; cdr3_nt: TGTGCCAGCAGCTTACAACAGGGCCTCTATGGCTACACCTTC; cdr3_aa: CASSLQQGLYGYTF
clone_size: few; d_call: TRBD2; j_call: TRBJ2-7; v_call: TRBV7-9; cdr3_nt: TGTGCCAGCAGTACTAGCGGACAAAACTACGAGCAGTACTTC; cdr3_aa: CASSTSGQNYEQYF
clone_size: -; d_call: TRBD1; j_call: TRBJ1-1; v_call: TRBV6-5; cdr3_nt: TGTGCCATCCCTACAGGGGCCCCGAACACTGAAGCTTTCTTT; cdr3_aa: CAIPTGAPNTEAFF
clone_size: -; d_call: -; j_call: TRBJ1-6; v_call: TRBV6-5; cdr3_nt: TGTGCCAGCAGTTACACCGCGGGCTCCTATAATTCACCCCTCCACTTT; cdr3_aa: CASSYTAGSYNSPLHF
clone_size: -; d_call: TRBD2; j_call: TRBJ2-1; v_call: TRBV7-2; cdr3_nt: TGTGCCAGCAGCTTATACTTGCGGGGGGGGATAAGCTCCTACAATGAGCAGTTCTTC; cdr3_aa: CASSLYLRGGISSYNEQFF
clone_size: -; d_call: -; j_call: TRBJ1-6; v_call: TRBV14; cdr3_nt: TGTGCCAGCAGCCAAGAATTCAGCTCCTATAATTCACCCCTCCACTTT; cdr3_aa: CASSQEFSSYNSPLHF
clone_size: -; d_call: -; j_call: TRBJ1-5; v_call: TRBV12-2; cdr3_nt: TGTGCAAGTCGCCGCGGGGTAAGCAATCAGCCCCAGCATTTT; cdr3_aa: CASRRGVSNQPQHF
clone_size: -; d_call: -; j_call: TRBJ2-3; v_call: TRBV11-3; cdr3_nt: TGTGCCAGCAGCCCCGGTCTGGCAGGGGTCAACACAGATACGCAGTATTTT; cdr3_aa: CASSPGLAGVNTDTQYF
clone_size: -; d_call: -; j_call: TRBJ2-1; v_call: TRBV2; cdr3_nt: TGTGCCAGCAGTGAACAGCGACTTGAGCAGTTCTTC; cdr3_aa: CASSEQRLEQFF
clone_size: -; d_call: TRBD2; j_call: TRBJ2-2; v_call: TRBV12-5; cdr3_nt: TGTGCTAGTGGTTCACGGACTAGCGTAGCGAACACCGGGGAGCTGTTTTTT; cdr3_aa: CASGSRTSVANTGELFF
clone_size: -; d_call: -; j_call: TRBJ1-1; v_call: TRBV30; cdr3_nt: TGTGCCTGGAGTGGACAGGTGAACACTGAAGCTTTCTTT; cdr3_aa: CAWSGQVNTEAFF
clone_size: -; d_call: -; j_call: TRBJ2-5; v_call: TRBV18; cdr3_nt: TGTGCCAGCTCACCTTGGACTTCTCAAGAGACCCAGTACTTC; cdr3_aa: CASSPWTSQETQYF
clone_size: -; d_call: -; j_call: TRBJ1-2; v_call: TRBV10-3; cdr3_nt: TGTGCCACCACACGCTTAGATACAGGGAAGGGGGATGGCTACACCTTC; cdr3_aa: CATTRLDTGKGDGYTF
clone_size: -; d_call: -; j_call: TRBJ1-4; v_call: TRBV5-5; cdr3_nt: TGTGCCAGCACCACGTGGGGTGGCAATGAAAAACTGTTTTTT; cdr3_aa: CASTTWGGNEKLFF
clone_size: -; d_call: -; j_call: TRBJ2-6; v_call: TRBV7-6; cdr3_nt: TGTGCCAGCAGCTTGCAGAGGGCGAGCTCTGGGGCCAACGTCCTGACTTTC; cdr3_aa: CASSLQRASSGANVLTF
clone_size: -; d_call: -; j_call: TRBJ2-2; v_call: TRBV7-9; cdr3_nt: TGTGCCAGCAGCCGCTTGGAGACCGGGGAGCTGTTTTTT; cdr3_aa: CASSRLETGELFF
clone_size: once; d_call: -; j_call: TRBJ2-6; v_call: TRBV7-9; cdr3_nt: TGTGCCAGCAGCTTATACAAGGGCCTCTCTGGGGCCAACGTCCTGACTTTC; cdr3_aa: CASSLYKGLSGANVLTF
clone_size: once; d_call: -; j_call: TRBJ1-1; v_call: TRBV4-1; cdr3_nt: TGCGCCAGCAGGGGGACCCTCCGGGGCACTGAAGCTTTCTTT; cdr3_aa: CASRGTLRGTEAFF
clone_size: once; d_call: TRBD1; j_call: TRBJ1-4; v_call: TRBV27; cdr3_nt: TGTGCCAGCAGTCCACGGACAGGGGGGGCCCTACCTAATGAAAAACTGTTTTTT; cdr3_aa: CASSPRTGGALPNEKLFF
clone_size: -; d_call: -; j_call: TRBJ2-5; v_call: TRBV5-1; cdr3_nt: TGCGCCAGCAGTCAGACCGGGACCCGTCAAGAGACCCAGTACTTC; cdr3_aa: CASSQTGTRQETQYF
clone_size: -; d_call: -; j_call: TRBJ1-3; v_call: TRBV19; cdr3_nt: TGTGCCAGTAGTTCACCGACAGAAAGAAACACCATATATTTT; cdr3_aa: CASSSPTERNTIYF
clone_size: -; d_call: -; j_call: TRBJ1-2; v_call: TRBV4-3; cdr3_nt: TGCGCCAGCAGCCAAGAAAGACAGGCCTTTAACTATGGCTACACCTTC; cdr3_aa: CASSQERQAFNYGYTF
clone_size: -; d_call: -; j_call: TRBJ2-2; v_call: TRBV9; cdr3_nt: TGTGCCAGCAGCGGGAAGTCCACCGGGGAGCTGTTTTTT; cdr3_aa: CASSGKSTGELFF